These 21 T cell receptor beta chains share one sample of origin, sequenced in a study of blood T cell repertoires in COVID-19. Assay: immunoSEQ multiplex PCR; the TCRdb copy retains only in-frame clones and omits some. The sample holds 200,000 or so clones, about 88% seen once. The source material was peripheral blood. The receptors stem from a man aged 60 to 69 with acute or convalescent COVID-19.

This clone was seen a single time. V gene TRBV4-1 combines with J gene TRBJ2-1; 15 bases are a match to TRBD2. The CDR3 extends over 15 amino acids. Unmatched junction bases numbered 8, after V lost 4 bases and J lost 13 bases. Germline loops: CDR1 MGHRA, CDR2 YSYEKL. The CDR3 DNA sequence: TGCGCCAGCAGCCCACGGACTAGCGGGGGGGCCGGTCAGTTCTTC. This sequence encodes CASSPRTSGGAGQFF.

The chain couples TRBV30 to TRBJ2-3; the D gene is possibly TRBD2 (5 bases). In germline, CDR1 is GTSNPN, CDR2 SVGIG (reference sequence). V dropped 4 bases and J dropped 2 bases, with 10 bases sitting between them. The CDR3 contains 13 residues. As DNA, the CDR3 is TGTGCCTGGACTCGGACTCTCACAGATACGCAGTATTTT. Its translation is CAWTRTLTDTQYF.

This clone was detected a few times. The V gene is TRBV6-5, the J gene TRBJ2-7, with TRBD2 matching over 8 bases. CDR3 length: 14 amino acids. CDR1 is MNHEY, CDR2 SVGAGI, per germline. The V and J ends lost 6 bases and 3 bases, in that order; junction bases with no gene match: 7. CDR3 region: CASSRGLGFYEQYF. CDR3 nucleotides: TGTGCCAGCAGCAGGGGACTAGGATTCTACGAGCAGTACTTC.

Worth noting for this clone: This CDR3 is also generated by other DNA sequences in the sample. The chain links TRBV7-6 to TRBJ1-1, with 7 bases matching TRBD1. The CDR3 sequence is 14 residues long. Germline CDR1 reads SGHVS; CDR2 reads FNYEAQ. V lost 1 base to trimming and J lost 1 base; unmatched junction nucleotides: 0. CDR3 coding DNA: TGTGCCAGCAGCTTAGGACAGGGGAACACTGAAGCTTTCTTT. Protein product: CASSLGQGNTEAFF.

The chain has TRBV6-5 and TRBJ2-7, with TRBD1 matching 7 bases. CDR1 MNHEY and CDR2 SVGAGI come from the germline V gene. V lost 6 bases, J lost 0 bases, and 8 bases stayed unmatched. The CDR3 totals 15 residues. CDR3 nucleotides: TGTGCCAGCAGAAAGACAGGGTATAGCTCCTACGAGCAGTACTTC. It translates to CASRKTGYSSYEQYF.

The chain combines TRBV5-1 with TRBJ2-2; 14 positions agree with TRBD2. The germline CDR1 and CDR2 sequences are SGHRS and YFSETQ. V trimming: 4 bases; J trimming: 4 bases; junction bases outside the gene matches: 9. CDR3 length: 18 residues. The CDR3 loop reads CASSHGLAGGRGTGELFF. In nucleotides, the CDR3 is TGCGCCAGCAGCCACGGACTAGCGGGGGGCCGAGGCACCGGGGAGCTGTTTTTT. Drawing the rest from reference TRBV5-1 and TRBJ2-2, the complete variable domain is KAGVTQTPRYLIKTRGQQVTLSCSPISGHRSVSWYQQTPGQGLQFLFEYFSETQRNKGNFPGRFSGRQFSNSRSEMNVSTLELGDSALYLCASSHGLAGGRGTGELFFGEGSRLTVL.

The chain uses TRBV29-1 and TRBJ2-1; 7 positions match TRBD2. CDR1 is SQVTM and CDR2 is ANQGSEA in the germline V gene. The CDR3 spans 12 residues. The J segment lost 1 base and the V segment lost 6 bases, leaving 0 bases of the junction unmatched. CDR3 sequence: CSVGGSYNEQFF. Written as DNA, the CDR3 is TGCAGCGTCGGGGGGTCCTACAATGAGCAGTTCTTC.

V and J are TRBV18 and TRBJ2-7; D ambiguous. The CDR3 length is 12 residues. Germline CDR1 KGHSH, CDR2 LQKENI. Trimming pared 4 bases from V and 6 bases from J, leaving 10 bases between. The CDR3 loop is CASSRQEGEQYF. CDR3 coding DNA: TGTGCCAGCTCACGGCAGGAAGGCGAGCAGTACTTC. The full variable domain, in which reference TRBV18 and TRBJ2-7 provide the parts outside the CDR3, is NAGVMQNPRHLVRRRGQEARLRCSPMKGHSHVYWYRQLPEEGLKFMVYLQKENIIDESGMPKERFSAEFPKEGPSILRIQQVVRGDSAAYFCASSRQEGEQYFGPGTRLTVT.

The chain employs TRBV3-1 (or the pseudogene TRBV3-2) and TRBJ2-4, with D possibly being TRBD1 (5 bases). Germline V lookup: CDR1 LGHDT, CDR2 YNNKEL (reference sequence). This CDR3 is built from 15 residues. V was pared by 0 bases and J by 6 bases, with 12 bases between. The CDR3 nucleotides read TGTGCCAGCAGCCAAGACTTGCAGGGCAGAAACATTCAGTACTTC. This translates into CASSQDLQGRNIQYF.

The chain employs TRBV6-2 or TRBV6-3 and TRBJ1-5, with 8 nucleotides matching TRBD1. Germline lookup yields CDR1 MNHEY and CDR2 SVGEGT. The CDR3 totals 16 residues. V trimming: 4 bases; J trimming: 1 base; junction bases outside the gene matches: 6. The CDR3 region is CASSSNRGMSNQPQHF. CDR3 coding DNA: TGTGCCAGCAGTTCTAACAGGGGGATGAGCAATCAGCCCCAGCATTTT.

This rearrangement joins TRBV10-1 to TRBJ2-1; D is perhaps TRBD1 (5 bases). This CDR3 spans 14 amino acids. V dropped 3 bases and J dropped 5 bases, with 11 bases sitting between them. Germline CDR1 reads WNHNN; CDR2 reads SYGVQD (reference sequence). The CDR3 here is CASSDPTVHNEQFF. The CDR3 nucleotides are TGCGCCAGCAGTGACCCGACAGTTCACAATGAGCAGTTCTTC.

The chain joins TRBV28 to TRBJ1-5; 11 bases agree with TRBD1. CDR1 and CDR2 from the germline V gene are MDHEN and SYDVKM. J lost 0 bases, V lost 6 bases, and 13 bases had no gene match. CDR3 size: 19 residues. The CDR3 protein is CASSDTGTGGSYSNQPQHF. DNA for the CDR3: TGTGCCAGCAGCGACACCGGGACAGGGGGTTCTTATAGCAATCAGCCCCAGCATTTT.

The gene calls are TRBV15 and TRBJ2-2; 15 bases match TRBD2. This CDR3 is 17 amino acids long. Germline-derived CDR1 and CDR2 are LNHNV and YYDKDF (reference sequence). V lost 4 bases, J lost 6 bases, and 6 bases stayed unmatched. CDR3 protein: CATSTPGTSGGPGELFF. CDR3 nucleotides: TGTGCCACCAGCACGCCCGGGACTAGCGGGGGGCCCGGGGAGCTGTTTTTT.

V gene TRBV15 combines with J gene TRBJ2-7; a possible D gene is TRBD1 (5 bases). In germline, CDR1 is LNHNV, CDR2 YYDKDF (reference sequence). V was shortened by 0 bases and J by 1 base, with 7 bases between the two germline ends. The CDR3 runs 14 residues. In nucleotides, the CDR3 is TGTGCCACCAGCAGAGATCAGGGTTCCTACGAGCAGTACTTC. It encodes CATSRDQGSYEQYF.

The J gene is TRBJ2-5, the V gene TRBV7-6, with a possible D match to TRBD1 (5 bases). The V end was cut by 1 base, the J end by 1 base, with 7 bases between. The CDR3 extends over 14 amino acids. Germline values: CDR1 SGHVS, CDR2 FNYEAQ. Written as DNA, the CDR3 is TGTGCCAGCAGCTTAGGACAGACCCAAGAGACCCAGTACTTC. It specifies CASSLGQTQETQYF.

V and J are TRBV7-8 and TRBJ1-2, with 12 bases fitting TRBD1. This CDR3 comprises 20 residues. V gave up 1 base and J gave up 2 bases; unmatched junction bases: 14. The germline V gene encodes CDR1 SGHVS and CDR2 FQNEAQ. The CDR3 is CASSLVTATGQGAANYGYTF. CDR3 bases: TGTGCCAGCAGCTTAGTTACAGCTACGGGACAGGGGGCGGCAAACTATGGCTACACCTTC.

The chain joins TRBV7-3 to TRBJ2-2, with D possibly TRBD1 on 6 matching bases. Germline V gene data show CDR1 as SGHTA and CDR2 as FQGTGA. The V and J ends lost 4 bases and 10 bases respectively, with 10 bases between them. CDR3 length: 12 residues. This chain's CDR3 is CASSYTGMELFF. DNA for the CDR3: TGTGCCAGCAGCTATACAGGGATGGAGCTGTTTTTT.

The rearrangement joins TRBV7-9 to TRBJ2-7; 8 nucleotides match TRBD1. With 0 bases clipped from V and 7 bases from J, the junction kept 11 bases outside the gene matches. Germline V gene data show CDR1 as SEHNR and CDR2 as FQNEAQ (reference sequence). The CDR3 length is 16 residues. DNA for the CDR3: TGTGCCAGCAGCTTAGCCACCGGCCAGGGGGCCTGGGAGCAGTACTTC. Its translation is CASSLATGQGAWEQYF.

V gene TRBV27 combines with J gene TRBJ2-2; 7 positions agree with TRBD1. The junction had 6 bases not matched to a gene; V was cut back by 5 bases and J by 6 bases. The germline gives CDR1 MNHEY, CDR2 SMNVEV (reference sequence). The CDR3 runs 14 residues. This CDR3 reads CASSPRQGAGELFF. The CDR3 DNA is TGTGCCAGCAGTCCCCGTCAGGGGGCCGGGGAGCTGTTTTTT.

The chain couples TRBV7-7 to TRBJ2-5; weak D call: TRBD2 (5 bases). Germline V gene data show CDR1 as SSHAT and CDR2 as FNYEAQ (reference sequence). The CDR3 is made up of 17 amino acids. V dropped 6 bases and J dropped 4 bases, with 24 bases sitting between them. The CDR3, as DNA: TGTGCCAGCAGGGCCCCCATAGGGAGTGGAGGTGGAGAGACCCAGTACTTC. Its translation: CASRAPIGSGGGETQYF. The full variable domain, its missing parts supplied by reference TRBV7-7 and TRBJ2-5, is GAGVSQSPRYKVTKRGQDVTLRCDPISSHATLYWYQQALGQGPEFLTYFNYEAQPDKSGLPSDRFSAERPEGSISTLTIQRTEQRDSAMYRCASRAPIGSGGGETQYFGPGTRLLVL.

This rearrangement joins TRBV5-1 to TRBJ1-2; D gene ambiguous. V was clipped by 0 bases and J by 0 bases, with 6 bases between them. CDR3 length equals 14 residues. The germline V gene has CDR1 SGHRS and CDR2 YFSETQ. The CDR3 spells CASSLDRPNYGYTF. In DNA, the CDR3 is TGCGCCAGCAGCTTGGACAGACCTAACTATGGCTACACCTTC.